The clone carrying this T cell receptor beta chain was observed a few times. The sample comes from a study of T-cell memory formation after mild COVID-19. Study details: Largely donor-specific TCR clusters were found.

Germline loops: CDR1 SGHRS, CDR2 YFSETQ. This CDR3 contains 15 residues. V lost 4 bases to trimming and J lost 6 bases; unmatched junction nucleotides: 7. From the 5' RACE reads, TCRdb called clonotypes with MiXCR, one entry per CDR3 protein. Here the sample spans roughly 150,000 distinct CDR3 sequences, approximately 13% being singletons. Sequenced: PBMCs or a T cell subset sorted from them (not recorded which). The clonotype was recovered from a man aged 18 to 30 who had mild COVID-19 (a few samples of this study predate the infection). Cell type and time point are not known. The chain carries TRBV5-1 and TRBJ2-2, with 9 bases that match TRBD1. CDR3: CASSILGDRAGELFF. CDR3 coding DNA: TGCGCCAGCAGCATACTTGGGGACAGGGCCGGGGAGCTGTTTTTT.